This T cell receptor beta chain stems from a study of post-analysis software for immune sequencing data. About the study: Progressive-relapsing, secondary progressive and relapsing-remitting multiple sclerosis were among the disease courses included. Findings of the study overall: Elevated frequency relative to controls characterized roughly five TRBV segments in patients, TRBV5-6, TRBV5-1 and TRBV20-1 among them.

The authors incorporated unique molecular identifiers into the TCR beta cDNA libraries. Roughly 0.5 million cDNA molecules were obtained from around 1 to 10 million T cells. MiXCR, applied by TCRdb to the PCR reads, yields one record per CDR3 protein. Of about 500,000 distinct CDR3 sequences detected, around 40% appear once; the ten largest clones hold 9% to 13%. Per the germline V gene, CDR1 is MGHRA and CDR2 is YSYEKL. This CDR3 is built from 12 residues. In regard to this clonotype: What it recognizes is unknown. Germline is not matched at one junction end, which may reflect a read error.

Source material: blood. The V call is TRBV4-1, the J call TRBJ2-3; TRBD1 is a possible D gene (5 bases). This clonotype originated in a girl between 10 and 17 years old with multiple sclerosis. DNA of the CDR3: TGCGCCAGCAGCCAAAATACAGGTACGCAGTATTTT. Its translation is CASSQNTGTQYF.